The clone carrying this T cell receptor (beta chain) occurred a few times. What it binds is not known. The CDR3 totals 14 residues. CDR1 LNHDA and CDR2 SQIVND come from the germline V gene (reference sequence). V was pared by 8 bases and J by 3 bases, with 15 bases between. Lactation, pregnancy, other autoimmune disease or uncontrolled infection led to exclusion of patients. The record originates from a study of T cells in Graves' hyperthyroidism and ophthalmopathy. Authors of the study amplified TCR beta CDR3 regions from RNA transcripts. A set of HTBI primers served as the primers for a first-round RT-PCR of the TCR CDR3. TCRdb reprocessed the multiplex PCR reads with MiXCR, giving one entry per CDR3 protein. There are about 130,000 distinct CDR3 sequences in the sample; approximately 24% occur only once, and 60% to 80% lies in the top ten. Overall study findings and caveats: Within blood appeared most thyroid clonotypes that had expanded above 0.001.

The specimen sequenced was blood. The sequence was obtained from a woman aged 45 to 65 with Graves' hyperthyroidism that later progressed to Graves' ophthalmopathy. This chain connects TRBV19 to TRBJ2-3; D not certain. CDR3 sequence (DNA): TGTGCCAGTGGCCGACCGATCCTGACAGATACGCAGTATTTT. This codes for CASGRPILTDTQYF.